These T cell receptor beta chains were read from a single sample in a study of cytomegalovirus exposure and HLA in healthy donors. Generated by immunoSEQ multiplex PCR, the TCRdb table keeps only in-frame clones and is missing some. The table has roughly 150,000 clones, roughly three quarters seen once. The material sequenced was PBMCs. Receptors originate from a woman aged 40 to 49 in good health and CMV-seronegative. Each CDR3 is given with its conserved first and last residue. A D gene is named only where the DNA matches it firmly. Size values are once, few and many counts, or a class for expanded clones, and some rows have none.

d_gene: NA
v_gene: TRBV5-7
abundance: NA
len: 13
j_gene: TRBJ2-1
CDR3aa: CASSPPGGPEQFF
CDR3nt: TGTGCCAGCAGTCCGCCGGGGGGCCCCGAGCAGTTCTTC

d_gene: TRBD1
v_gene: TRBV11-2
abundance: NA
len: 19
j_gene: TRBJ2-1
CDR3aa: CASSPLTFFGTGVRNEQFF
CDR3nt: TGTGCCAGCAGCCCCCTTACTTTCTTTGGGACAGGAGTGCGGAATGAGCAGTTCTTC

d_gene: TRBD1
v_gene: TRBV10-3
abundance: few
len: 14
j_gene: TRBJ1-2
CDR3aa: CAISESSDRESYTF
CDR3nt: TGTGCCATCAGTGAGTCGAGTGACAGGGAAAGCTACACCTTC

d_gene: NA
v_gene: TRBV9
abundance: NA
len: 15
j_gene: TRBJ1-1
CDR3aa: CASSESSDMNTEAFF
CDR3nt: TGTGCCAGCAGCGAAAGTAGTGACATGAACACTGAAGCTTTCTTT

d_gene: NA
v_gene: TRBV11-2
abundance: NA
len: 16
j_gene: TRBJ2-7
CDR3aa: CASSLDMLVQDYEQYF
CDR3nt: TGTGCCAGCAGCTTAGATATGTTGGTACAGGACTACGAGCAGTACTTC

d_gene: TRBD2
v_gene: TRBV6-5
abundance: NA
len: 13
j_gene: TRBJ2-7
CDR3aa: CASKRGASNEQYF
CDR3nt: TGTGCCAGCAAGCGGGGGGCTTCAAACGAGCAGTACTTC

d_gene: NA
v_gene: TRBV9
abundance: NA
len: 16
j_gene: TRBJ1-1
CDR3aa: CASSPEQGLMNTEAFF
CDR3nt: TGTGCCAGCAGCCCTGAACAGGGTTTGATGAACACTGAAGCTTTCTTT

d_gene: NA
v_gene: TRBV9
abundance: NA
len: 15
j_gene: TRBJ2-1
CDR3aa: CASSVAGDGYNEQFF
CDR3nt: TGTGCCAGCAGCGTAGCAGGGGACGGCTACAATGAGCAGTTCTTC

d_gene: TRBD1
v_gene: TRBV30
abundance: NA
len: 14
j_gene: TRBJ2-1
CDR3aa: CAWSVGQGVDEQFF
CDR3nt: TGTGCCTGGAGTGTCGGACAGGGAGTCGATGAGCAGTTCTTC

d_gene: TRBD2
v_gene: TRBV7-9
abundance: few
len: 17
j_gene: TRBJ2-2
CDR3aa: CASSLVSGRDNTGELFF
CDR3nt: TGTGCCAGCAGCTTGGTTAGCGGGAGGGATAACACCGGGGAGCTGTTTTTT

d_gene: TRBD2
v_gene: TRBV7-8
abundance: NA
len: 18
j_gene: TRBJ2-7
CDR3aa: CASSSWWGGGASRYEQYF
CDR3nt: TGTGCCAGCAGCTCCTGGTGGGGCGGGGGGGCCAGTAGGTACGAGCAGTACTTC

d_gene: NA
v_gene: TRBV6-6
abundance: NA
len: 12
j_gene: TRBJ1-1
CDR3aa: CASRSGGEGAFF
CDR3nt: TGTGCCAGCAGGTCTGGGGGGGAAGGAGCTTTCTTT

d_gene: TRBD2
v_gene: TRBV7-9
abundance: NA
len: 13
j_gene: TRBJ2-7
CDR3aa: CSSSLAGRGEQYF
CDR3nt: TGTTCCAGCAGCTTGGCCGGGAGGGGGGAGCAGTACTTC

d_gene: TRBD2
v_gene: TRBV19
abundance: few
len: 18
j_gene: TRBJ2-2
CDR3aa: CASMATSGRGKSTGELFF
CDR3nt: TGTGCCAGTATGGCGACTAGCGGGAGGGGAAAGAGCACCGGGGAGCTGTTTTTT

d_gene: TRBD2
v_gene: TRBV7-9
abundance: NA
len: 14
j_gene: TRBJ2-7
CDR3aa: CASSKGGLAGEQYF
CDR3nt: TGTGCCAGCAGCAAAGGGGGACTAGCGGGTGAGCAGTACTTC

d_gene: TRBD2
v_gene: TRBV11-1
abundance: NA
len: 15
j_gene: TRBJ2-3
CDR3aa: CASSSDGTSHHTQYF
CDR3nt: TGTGCCAGCAGCAGCGACGGGACTAGTCATCATACGCAGTATTTT